This entry is about one T cell receptor beta chain. No antigen is known for it. Time point indicated: peripheral blood 6 weeks after treatment start. Each patient contributed between 1 and 8 total time points of blood mononuclear cells, pretreatment and during treatment. The data were obtained in a study of PD-L1 blockade in urothelial cancer. Study at large: Patients had received 0 to 3 prior chemotherapy regimens. Median blood clonality was approximately 0.08, with 75,000 to 90,000 unique TCRs. Study-wide findings and caveats: Sub-median blood TCR clonality before treatment predicted longer survival.

The germline gives CDR1 SNHLY, CDR2 FYNNEI. Trimming took off 3 bases at V and 0 bases at J, with 12 bases between the two ends. CDR3 length equals 16 residues. The data were produced by immunoSEQ multiplex PCR, yet TCRdb's version contains in-frame clones alone and is incomplete. The table includes 40,000 to 60,000 clones, roughly 80% detected once. Sequencing used PBMCs, obtained around atezolizumab (anti-PD-L1) treatment. V and J are TRBV2 and TRBJ1-3; unclear D gene. The clonotype originates from a man between 65 and 79 years old with urothelial cancer. The CDR3 here is CASSERPPRSGNTIYF. The CDR3 DNA is TGTGCCAGCAGTGAGAGGCCTCCGCGCTCTGGAAACACCATATATTTT.